Sequencing of this TCR beta chain was carried out in a study of intratumoral heterogeneity in liver cancer. Study-wide context: With a median age of around 63 years, most patients were men.

Study-wide points: Tumor-infiltrating lymphocytes were acknowledged as under-represented in the sampling.

About this clone: Its antigen remains unidentified.

Germline loops: CDR1 SGHRS, CDR2 YFSETQ. Trimming took off 1 base at V and 5 bases at J, with 6 bases between the two ends. The CDR3 length is 12 residues. Sampled areas showed no macroscopic necrosis or hemorrhage. Data came from immunoSEQ multiplex PCR; TCRdb stores just in-frame clones and leaves some out. The sample lists over 5,500 clones; around 68% were seen once. This receptor was identified in a man in his 70s with hepatocellular carcinoma. V is TRBV5-1 and J is TRBJ2-5; D call uncertain. The input for sequencing was tumor-adjacent normal tissue, taken before any cancer treatment. CDR3 DNA: TGCGCCAGCAGCTTGACTTTGGAGACCCAGTACTTC. Translated, it gives CASSLTLETQYF.